This T cell receptor beta chain was identified in a study of beta chain features in type 1 diabetes. Study conclusions and caveats: Since sequencing was performed on cDNA, cells with high TCR expression could be over-represented. It was among patients, rather than healthy donors, that naive, central memory and Treg TCRB repertoires appeared more similar.

Reverse transcription of all isolated RNA meant that expressed TCRB transcripts were sequenced. Generated by immunoSEQ multiplex PCR, the TCRdb table keeps only in-frame clones and is missing some. The table has 120,000 to 150,000 clones, 9.7% seen once. The germline V and J ends were trimmed by 7 bases and 1 base, with 13 bases remaining between them. The CDR3 sequence is 14 residues long. Germline V gives CDR1 MNHEY, CDR2 SMNVEV (reference sequence). Of note for this clone: Its target is not known.

V usage is TRBV27 and J usage is TRBJ1-2; D is ambiguous. This sequence was found in a woman between 35 and 50 years old in good health. Sequencing input: central memory CD4+ T cells from blood. CDR3 in DNA: TGTGCCAGCACTAAAGGAGGGAATAACTATGGCTACACCTTC. Protein product: CASTKGGNNYGYTF.